A single sample is the source of the 22 T cell receptor beta chains below, sequenced in a study of blood T cell repertoires in COVID-19. The table came from immunoSEQ multiplex PCR; TCRdb's copy has only in-frame clones and leaves some out. The sample records around 200,000 clones, less than 90% being singletons. The specimen was peripheral blood. The receptors were gathered from a man between 25 and 39 years old with acute or convalescent COVID-19.

This clone occurred a few times. V usage is TRBV6-5 and J usage is TRBJ1-4; TRBD1 is a possible D gene (5 bases). Germline loops: CDR1 MNHEY, CDR2 SVGAGI. CDR3 length equals 14 residues. The germline V and J ends were trimmed by 5 bases and 8 bases, with 15 bases remaining between them. The CDR3 is CASSNRAGNEKLFF. In DNA, the CDR3 is TGTGCCAGCAGTAACCGGGCAGGGAACGAAAAACTGTTTTTT.

The rearrangement joins TRBV18 to TRBJ2-6; weak D call: TRBD2 (7 bases). The CDR3 extends over 17 amino acids. Germline lookup yields CDR1 KGHSH and CDR2 LQKENI. The V end was cut by 0 bases, the J end by 6 bases, with 15 bases between. CDR3 sequence: CASSPPRGREVANVLTF. CDR3 DNA sequence: TGTGCCAGCTCACCACCTAGGGGGAGGGAAGTGGCCAACGTCCTGACTTTC.

The CDR3 loop reads CASEGTGRPYEQYF. DNA for the CDR3: TGTGCCAGCGAGGGGACAGGCCGTCCCTACGAGCAGTACTTC. The chain links TRBV28 to TRBJ2-7, with 8 bases aligning to TRBD1. Unmatched junction bases numbered 8, after V lost 8 bases and J lost 2 bases. CDR1 and CDR2 (germline): MDHEN, SYDVKM. The CDR3 runs to 14 residues.

This rearrangement joins TRBV4-2 to TRBJ2-2, with TRBD2 matching over 12 bases. The CDR3 totals 18 residues. V dropped 0 bases and J dropped 4; count of bases not matched to a gene: 6. The V gene's germline CDR1 is LGHNA and CDR2 YNFKEQ. The CDR3 is CASSQDRASGRGTGELFF. CDR3 DNA: TGTGCCAGCAGCCAAGATAGGGCTAGCGGGAGGGGCACCGGGGAGCTGTTTTTT.

This clone was seen a few times. The chain employs TRBV28 and TRBJ1-1; D might be TRBD1 (5 bases). Germline loops: CDR1 MDHEN, CDR2 SYDVKM. The CDR3 is 14 residues long. Trimming left V 6 bases short and J 1 base short, with 12 bases between. CDR3 sequence reads: CASRLRQRNTEAFF. CDR3 DNA sequence: TGTGCCAGCAGACTCAGACAGAGGAACACTGAAGCTTTCTTT.

This clone was detected only a few times. The rearrangement uses TRBV27 and TRBJ2-7; D might be TRBD2 (6 bases). The CDR3 loop spans 15 amino acids. Germline V gene lookup returns CDR1 MNHEY and CDR2 SMNVEV (reference sequence). V lost 3 bases to trimming and J lost 3 bases, with 15 bases between them. The CDR3 DNA reads TGTGCCAGCAGTTTTGGGACTTTGAGTATCTACGAGCAGTACTTC. Translation gives CASSFGTLSIYEQYF.

This clone was seen only a few times. V is TRBV19 and J is TRBJ1-3; D is uncertain. With 5 bases removed from V and 1 base from J, the gap between germline ends came to 15 bases. Germline values: CDR1 LNHDA, CDR2 SQIVND (reference sequence). The CDR3 has 16 residues. CDR3 protein: CASSSPAQASGNTIYF. CDR3 DNA: TGTGCCAGTAGTTCTCCGGCGCAGGCATCTGGAAACACCATATATTTT.

This clone has just one count. The chain recombines TRBV6-4 with TRBJ1-2; D unresolved. The CDR3 is made up of 13 amino acids. The V and J ends lost 0 bases and 4 bases respectively, with 6 bases between them. The V gene's germline CDR1 is MRHNA and CDR2 SNTAGT. The CDR3 bases are TGTGCCAGCAGTGACTCGGGCACCTATGGCTACACCTTC. It yields the protein CASSDSGTYGYTF.

The rearrangement joins TRBV5-1 to TRBJ2-7; 7 positions agree with TRBD1. Germline trimming cut 3 bases from V and 2 bases from J; bases unmatched to any gene: 8. Per the germline V gene, CDR1 is SGHRS and CDR2 is YFSETQ. The length of the CDR3 is 15 residues. This CDR3 reads CASSYEMQGAYEQYF. For the CDR3, the DNA is TGCGCCAGCAGCTATGAAATGCAGGGGGCCTACGAGCAGTACTTC.

This chain uses TRBV7-2 with TRBJ2-3; D not resolved. Germline values: CDR1 SGHTA, CDR2 FQGNSA. CDR3 size: 16 residues. The germline V and J ends were trimmed by 3 bases and 6 bases, with 19 bases remaining between them. In DNA form, the CDR3 reads TGTGCCAGCAGCTTGTCTGTTTTTCAGACTCCGGATACGCAGTATTTT. Translation: CASSLSVFQTPDTQYF.

In DNA, the CDR3 is TGTGCCAGCAGCGTAGGGGGGGAATCACCCCTTTCCTACGAGCAGTACTTC. This translates into CASSVGGESPLSYEQYF. V and J are TRBV9 and TRBJ2-7; the D gene is possibly TRBD2 (6 bases). Germline V CDR1 and CDR2: SGDLS, YYNGEE. V was trimmed by 0 bases and J by 1 base, leaving 17 bases between them. This CDR3 contains 17 residues.

The chain carries TRBV9 and TRBJ2-5, with a tentative D call TRBD1 (5 bases). The CDR3 is made up of 14 amino acids. Between the trimmed V and J ends, which lost 1 base and 1 base, there was a span of 8 bases. Looked up from germline, CDR1 is SGDLS and CDR2 is YYNGEE. The DNA of the CDR3 is TGTGCCAGCAGCGTACCAGGGCCCCAAGAGACCCAGTACTTC. This gives the protein CASSVPGPQETQYF.

The V call is TRBV10-3, the J call TRBJ2-2; perhaps TRBD1 as D (7 bases). The CDR3 covers 16 residues. Germline CDR1 is ENHRY and CDR2 is SYGVKD. V was trimmed by 7 bases and J by 5 bases, leaving 20 bases between them. Here the CDR3 reads CAIKSGGKLGTGELFF. The CDR3 DNA reads TGTGCCATCAAGTCAGGGGGGAAGCTTGGAACCGGGGAGCTGTTTTTT.

The rearrangement joins TRBV6-5 to TRBJ1-5; no clear D gene. The CDR3 is 14 amino acids. Per the germline V gene, CDR1 is MNHEY and CDR2 is SVGAGI. The ends were cut back, 1 base at V and 1 base at J, with 5 bases in the middle. This CDR3 is CASSYFRSNQPQHF. In nucleotides, the CDR3 is TGTGCCAGCAGTTACTTCAGGAGCAATCAGCCCCAGCATTTT.

The rearrangement links TRBV5-6 to TRBJ1-4; D is perhaps TRBD1 (5 bases). V lost 3 bases and J lost 8, with 20 bases in between. The CDR3 loop spans 16 amino acids. The germline V gene has CDR1 SGHDT and CDR2 YYEEEE. CDR3 amino acids: CASSWLREGSNEKLFF. CDR3 DNA: TGTGCCAGCAGCTGGCTCAGGGAGGGTAGTAACGAAAAACTGTTTTTT.

The J gene is TRBJ2-5, the V gene TRBV4-1; D is possibly TRBD1 (6 bases). V was shortened by 1 base and J by 7 bases, with 7 bases between the two germline ends. The CDR3 covers 12 residues. Germline loops: CDR1 MGHRA, CDR2 YSYEKL. The CDR3 loop is CASSQVRGTQYF. The CDR3 DNA reads as TGCGCCAGCAGCCAAGTCAGGGGGACCCAGTACTTC.

The V and J genes are TRBV2 and TRBJ2-1; weak D call: TRBD2 (6 bases). Germline values: CDR1 SNHLY, CDR2 FYNNEI. The CDR3 loop spans 15 amino acids. Trimming left V 4 bases short and J 9 bases short, with 19 bases between. The DNA of the CDR3 is TGTGCCAGCAGTGTGTCAGGGTATCCCGGGGGTGAGCAGTTCTTC. It codes for CASSVSGYPGGEQFF.

The chain uses TRBV28 and TRBJ2-1; a weak D match, TRBD2 (6 bases). CDR3 size: 14 residues. From germline, CDR1 is MDHEN and CDR2 SYDVKM. Trimming shortened V by 3 bases and J by 8 bases, and 14 bases separated the two germline ends. The CDR3 sequence is CASSFYGGNDEQFF. DNA of the CDR3: TGTGCCAGCAGTTTTTACGGCGGGAACGATGAGCAGTTCTTC.

The chain is built from TRBV11-2 and TRBJ1-3, with 7 positions matching TRBD1. The V gene's germline CDR1 is SGHAT and CDR2 FQNNGV. V shed 2 bases, J shed 4 bases, and the junction held 2 bases outside the gene matches. The CDR3 consists of 14 residues. The CDR3 is CASSLQGGGNTIYF. The DNA for the CDR3 is TGTGCCAGCAGCTTACAGGGGGGCGGAAACACCATATATTTT.

The rearrangement uses TRBV5-4 and TRBJ2-7; 10 bases line up with TRBD2. This CDR3 region has 15 residues. J gave up 6 bases and V 4 bases, and 10 bases lay outside the gene matches. Germline loops: CDR1 SGHNT, CDR2 YYREEE (reference sequence). The DNA for the CDR3 is TGTGCCAGCAGCCCCTCACTAGCGGGATCCGCCGAGCAGTACTTC. Its translation: CASSPSLAGSAEQYF.

V is TRBV28 and J is TRBJ1-1; TRBD1 matches 7 bases. The germline V gene has CDR1 MDHEN and CDR2 SYDVKM. With V trimmed by 6 bases and J by 2 bases, 6 bases remained unmatched. The CDR3 length is 14 residues. The CDR3 region has the DNA TGTGCCAGCAGCTCGCAGGGGGACAACACTGAAGCTTTCTTT. As protein: CASSSQGDNTEAFF. The variable domain in full, completed from reference TRBV28 and TRBJ1-1, reads DVKVTQSSRYLVKRTGEKVFLECVQDMDHENMFWYRQDPGLGLRLIYFSYDVKMKEKGDIPEGYSVSREKKERFSLILESASTNQTSMYLCASSSQGDNTEAFFGQGTRLTVV.

This sequence joins TRBV7-3 and TRBJ2-2; D unclear. The CDR3 runs to 14 residues. With 5 bases removed from V and 3 bases from J, the gap between germline ends came to 10 bases. The V gene's germline CDR1 is SGHTA and CDR2 FQGTGA. The CDR3 region has the DNA TGTGCCAGCAGCCTCGGGTCTGACACCGGGGAGCTGTTTTTT. It translates to CASSLGSDTGELFF.